Following are 9 T cell receptor beta chains from one sample sequenced in a study of somatic mutations in cytotoxic T cells in rheumatoid arthritis. TCRdb's copy holds only in-frame clones and misses some; the assay was immunoSEQ multiplex PCR. Of about 11,000 clones in the sample, around 70% were seen once. Sequenced material: CD8+ T cells sorted from blood. These receptors originate from a man between 65 and 85 years old in good health.

V and J are TRBV2 and TRBJ1-3, with D unresolved. The CDR3 is made up of 14 amino acids. CDR1 SNHLY and CDR2 FYNNEI come from the germline V gene. V was pared by 6 bases and J by 0 bases, with 9 bases between. In DNA, the CDR3 is TGTGCCAGCAGCAAAGCTGACTCTGGAAACACCATATATTTT. This sequence encodes CASSKADSGNTIYF.

This clone was recorded only once. This chain connects TRBV9 to TRBJ1-6, with D maybe TRBD1 (6 bases). The CDR3 covers 18 residues. Germline CDR1 SGDLS, CDR2 YYNGEE. Trimming cost V 3 bases and J 0 bases, with 16 bases left between them. CDR3 residues: CASSAQTGTSSYNSPLHF. The CDR3 DNA reads TGTGCCAGCAGCGCCCAAACAGGGACGAGCTCCTATAATTCACCCCTCCACTTT.

The chain uses TRBV15 and TRBJ2-7; 7 nucleotides line up with TRBD1. Per the germline V gene, CDR1 is LNHNV and CDR2 is YYDKDF (reference sequence). The V gene end was trimmed by 1 base and the J gene end by 2 bases; junction bases not matched to a gene: 8. This CDR3 region has 16 residues. The CDR3 region has the DNA TGTGCCACCAGCAGAGGGAACCGGGACAGCCCCTACGAGCAGTACTTC. It encodes CATSRGNRDSPYEQYF.

The chain has TRBV4-2 and TRBJ1-1; TRBD1 might be the D (5 bases). There are 13 residues in the CDR3. Trimming stripped 0 bases from V and 6 bases from J, with 8 bases between. Germline V gene sequence: CDR1 LGHNA, CDR2 YNFKEQ. In nucleotides, the CDR3 is TGTGCCAGCAGCCAAGACGGGGGATCTGAAGCTTTCTTT. It is translated as CASSQDGGSEAFF.

V is TRBV4-3 and J is TRBJ2-7; the match to TRBD2 covers 10 bases. V was clipped by 0 bases and J by 4 bases; unmatched bases: 3. The CDR3 is 15 residues long. The germline V gene encodes CDR1 LGHNA and CDR2 YSLEER. The CDR3 region has the DNA TGCGCCAGCAGCCAAGAAATAGCGGGGGGTTACGAGCAGTACTTC. Translated: CASSQEIAGGYEQYF.

The sample holds one count of this clone. V gene TRBV15 combines with J gene TRBJ1-6; D might be TRBD1 (5 bases). The CDR3 runs to 15 residues. V was cut by 0 bases and J by 6 bases, with 9 bases left in between. Germline CDR1 is LNHNV and CDR2 is YYDKDF (reference sequence). CDR3 nucleotide sequence: TGTGCCACCAGCAGAGACCTCAGGGCTAATTCACCCCTCCACTTT. It is translated as CATSRDLRANSPLHF.

The chain couples TRBV7-2 to TRBJ1-4, with TRBD1 identical over 9 bases. The CDR3 covers 16 residues. The V gene's germline CDR1 is SGHTA and CDR2 FQGNSA. V trimming: 5 bases; J trimming: 8 bases; junction bases outside the gene matches: 12. CDR3 sequence (DNA): TGTGCCAGCAGCGCGGAACAGGGGGCTAGTCGGGAAAAACTGTTTTTT. It specifies CASSAEQGASREKLFF.

The rearrangement uses TRBV21-1 and TRBJ2-7; whether TRBD2, the table's D call, matches the DNA was not checked. TRBV21-1 represents a pseudogene. The CDR3 runs 15 residues. The CDR3 DNA follows: TGTGCCAGCAGCAAGGGACTAGCGGGATCGTACGAGCAGTACTTC. Amino acids: CASSKGLAGSYEQYF.

The J gene is TRBJ2-1, the V gene TRBV29-1; 12 bases align to TRBD2. Germline CDR1 and CDR2: SQVTM and ANQGSEA. CDR3 length equals 18 residues. The junction had 13 bases not matched to a gene; V was cut back by 3 bases and J by 4 bases. CDR3 nucleotide sequence: TGCAGCGTTGAGGCGACTAGCGGGAGCCCCGTTGCTTACAATGAGCAGTTCTTC. This sequence encodes CSVEATSGSPVAYNEQFF.